This TCR beta chain was sequenced for a study of cytomegalovirus exposure and HLA in healthy donors. Germline V gives CDR1 DFQATT, CDR2 SNEGSKA (reference sequence). The CDR3 is 8 residues long, counting both termini. About this clone: Its antigen is not identified. The missing conserved phenylalanine or tryptophan at the end of this CDR3 makes a read error likely. The limits of the CDR3 on the DNA are not certain, so only TCRdb's listed CDR3 is given.

Overall study results and limits: Researchers reported in a later analysis that common viral pathogens appeared linked to several top clusters. Most of the TCR beta V segments (in an earlier analysis) were productive either about 87% or about 30% of the time.

Both 60 Vbeta primers and 13 Jbeta primers went into the PCR. TCRdb's table, derived via immunoSEQ multiplex PCR, lists solely in-frame clones and lacks some. The table shows approximately 150,000 clones, with approximately 83% occurring only once. The chain uses TRBV20-1 and TRBJ1-2. The source is a male donor in good health and CMV-seronegative. The sequenced sample was PBMCs. The CDR3 sequence is CSASPEPL.